A single sample is the source of the 7 T cell receptor beta chains below, sequenced in a study. TCRdb analysed the RT-PCR reads with MiXCR anew, one entry per CDR3 protein. Of about 700,000 distinct CDR3 sequences in the sample, 14% were seen once. What was sequenced was memory CD4+ T cells from blood. These receptors all come from a female donor in good health, serving as a healthy control.

Notes on this clonotype: This may arise from a read error, as a much more abundant clone is one base away. The chain uses TRBV18 and TRBJ1-1, with D hard to call. The CDR3 loop spans 14 amino acids. Germline V gene data show CDR1 as KGHSH and CDR2 as LQKENI. V dropped 3 bases and J dropped 0 bases, with 8 bases sitting between them. The CDR3 region has the DNA TGTGCCAGCTCACCGTTCGGAGTGAACACTGAAGCTTTCTTT. Protein product: CASSPFGVNTEAFF.

With respect to this clonotype: One junction end does not reproduce the germline sequence, and a read error may be involved. The gene calls are TRBV5-5 and TRBJ2-3; 11 positions agree with TRBD1. This CDR3 has 14 amino acids. Looked up from germline, CDR1 is SGHKS and CDR2 is YYEKEE (reference sequence). The CDR3 sequence: CASSRGQGVDTQYF. CDR3 bases: TGCGCCAGCAGCCGGGGACAGGGGGTAGATACGCAGTATTTT. The whole variable domain, filled in from reference TRBV5-5 and TRBJ2-3, reads DAGVTQSPTHLIKTRGQQVTLRCSPISGHKSVSWYQQVLGQGPQFIFQYYEKEERGRGNFPDRFSARQFPNYSSELNVNALLLGDSALYLCASSRGQGVDTQYFGPGTRLTVL.

This rearrangement joins TRBV7-7 to TRBJ2-3; D possibly corresponds to TRBD2 (6 bases). The CDR3 contains 15 residues. V was cut by 5 bases and J by 2 bases, with 14 bases left in between. CDR1 and CDR2 from the germline V gene are SSHAT and FNYEAQ (reference sequence). In nucleotides, the CDR3 is TGTGCCAGCAGCGAGGATAGCGGCTCCACAGATACGCAGTATTTT. It translates to CASSEDSGSTDTQYF.

This clonotype was counted a few times. The chain joins TRBV7-2 to TRBJ1-5; possible D gene TRBD1, 5 bases. CDR1 and CDR2 from the germline V gene are SGHTA and FQGNSA. Deletions cut 5 bases from V and 8 bases from J, with 16 bases between. This CDR3 region has 14 residues. The CDR3 reads CASSPGLPREPQHF. As DNA, the CDR3 is TGTGCCAGCAGCCCGGGACTCCCACGTGAGCCCCAGCATTTT.

This clonotype was counted once. This clone may be a read error of a much larger clone one base away. The rearrangement links TRBV29-1 to TRBJ2-7, with 7 nucleotides matching TRBD2. The germline V gene has CDR1 SQVTM and CDR2 ANQGSEA. The CDR3 runs to 11 residues. The CDR3 loop reads CRVREFHEQYF. DNA of the CDR3: TGCAGAGTGCGGGAGTTTCACGAGCAGTACTTC.

This clonotype was seen repeatedly, ten times or more. The chain joins TRBV6-2 or TRBV6-3 to TRBJ2-1; weak D call: TRBD1 (6 bases). V was clipped by 5 bases and J by 3 bases, with 14 bases between them. The CDR3 totals 15 residues. Germline CDR1 is MNHEY and CDR2 is SVGEGT. The CDR3 sequence is CASSAVTGLYNEQFF. The CDR3 DNA follows: TGTGCCAGCAGTGCCGTGACAGGCCTCTACAATGAGCAGTTCTTC.

This clonotype has ten or more counts. This chain connects TRBV20-1 to TRBJ1-5, with unresolved D. Trimming took off 0 bases at V and 4 bases at J, with 7 bases between the two ends. This CDR3 contains 13 residues. Germline V lookup: CDR1 DFQATT, CDR2 SNEGSKA (reference sequence). The CDR3 bases are TGCAGTGCTAGAGATCTAAGTAATCAGCCCCAGCATTTT. It codes for CSARDLSNQPQHF.